The entry below describes one T cell receptor beta chain. TCRdb's copy holds only in-frame clones and misses some; the assay was immunoSEQ multiplex PCR. The sample contains roughly 5,900 clones, approximately 83% of which appear only once. This record belongs to a study of blood T cell dynamics during melanoma immunotherapy. Study-level background: Standard first-line treatment here was pembrolizumab or nivolumab plus ipilimumab in metastatic melanoma.

Germline CDR1 and CDR2: DFQATT and SNEGSKA (reference sequence). The CDR3 runs 11 residues. V gave up 5 bases and J gave up 0 bases, with 4 bases separating them. Time point given: week 3, after first cycle of checkpoint inhibitor. The receptor was isolated from a human donor with melanoma. The source material was blood, sampled from a patient treated with checkpoint blockade. The chain couples TRBV20-1 to TRBJ1-1, with D unresolved. CDR3 nucleotide sequence: TGCAGTGCTGACATGAACACTGAAGCTTTCTTT. It is translated as CSADMNTEAFF.